Listed here is a single TCR beta chain. Its antigen is currently unknown. This may come from a read error, since a much larger clone is one base off. This entry is derived from a study of molecular identifiers for immune sequencing clone quantification. Findings and limits, study-wide: Clones above 20 RNA copies contained over 97% of effector molecules but under 1% of naive ones.

The CDR3 contains 15 residues. The germline V gene has CDR1 SGHTA and CDR2 FQGNSA. With 1 base removed from V and 5 bases from J, the gap between germline ends came to 14 bases. Naive CD8 libraries came from approximately 20,000 to 1,000,000 sorted cells with 10%, 30% or 50% RNA. For naive CD8 T cells, sorting used the CD8+CD4-CCR7+CD45RA+ phenotype. In preparing bulk TCR libraries, previously described methods and listed TCR primers were used. Via MiXCR, TCRdb re-called the PCR reads, giving one row per CDR3 protein. This table has about 300,000 distinct CDR3 sequences, roughly a fifth appearing once.

The sequencing sample was made of naive CD8+ T cells from blood, with Jurkat cell RNA spiked in. Regarding subset: FACS-sorted CD8+CD4-CCR7+CD45RA+ naive T cells. The chain carries TRBV7-2 and TRBJ1-1; a possible D gene is TRBD1 (5 bases). The receptor comes from a human donor in good health. Some libraries in this study had Jurkat cell RNA spiked in. The CDR3 spells CASSLDGGKGTEAFF. The CDR3 coding sequence is TGTGCCAGCAGCTTAGACGGGGGAAAGGGGACTGAAGCTTTCTTT.